Listed below are T cell receptor beta chains from one sample, sequenced in a study of T cells in pancreatic ductal adenocarcinoma. TCRdb's table, derived via immunoSEQ multiplex PCR, lists solely in-frame clones and lacks some. The sample consists of about 12,000 clones, 86% of them appearing once. Specimen: PBMCs. The receptors here all came from a human donor with pancreatic ductal adenocarcinoma. The CDR3 runs from the conserved cysteine through the conserved F or W. The D gene is left open where the match is weak. Size tells how often a clone was seen (once, few, many) or the class of an expanded clone, and some rows leave it out.

clone_size	d_call	v_call	j_call	cdr3_aa	cdr3_nt
-	-	TRBV9	TRBJ1-6	CASSVVDNSPLHF	TGTGCCAGCAGCGTAGTCGATAATTCACCCCTCCACTTT
-	-	TRBV6-5	TRBJ2-5	CASSYSSWMETQYF	TGTGCCAGCAGTTACTCGTCGTGGATGGAGACCCAGTACTTC
-	-	TRBV7-2	TRBJ1-1	CASSLVGAGGGTEAFF	TGTGCCAGCAGCTTAGTGGGGGCGGGCGGCGGCACTGAAGCTTTCTTT
few	-	TRBV27	TRBJ1-1	CASSTTLVGNTEAFF	TGTGCCAGCAGCACTACACTGGTTGGGAACACTGAAGCTTTCTTT
once	TRBD1	TRBV30	TRBJ2-5	CAWGNDRGETQYF	TGTGCCTGGGGAAACGACAGGGGTGAGACCCAGTACTTC
once	-	TRBV7-6	TRBJ2-5	CASSLAHPRGRGETQYF	TGTGCCAGCAGCTTAGCCCATCCCAGGGGCCGGGGGGAGACCCAGTACTTC
-	-	TRBV11-3	TRBJ2-1	CASSLDLADEQFF	TGTGCCAGCAGCTTAGATCTGGCGGATGAGCAGTTCTTC
-	-	TRBV20-1	TRBJ1-2	CSAKLQDRGIF	TGCAGTGCTAAACTCCAGGACAGAGGGATCTTC
few	TRBD2	TRBV7-8	TRBJ2-3	CASSLRFQRREISTDTQYF	TGTGCCAGCAGCTTAAGGTTTCAGAGGCGGGAGATAAGCACAGATACGCAGTATTTT
-	-	TRBV15	TRBJ2-7	CATSPEGDEQYF	TGTGCCACCAGCCCGGAGGGGGACGAGCAGTACTTC
-	-	TRBV18	TRBJ1-3	CASSPISGISDSGNTIYF	TGTGCCAGCTCACCGATCTCCGGGATTTCCGACTCTGGAAACACCATATATTTT
-	TRBD2	TRBV10-3	TRBJ2-3	CAISEREGSTDTQYF	TGTGCCATCAGTGAACGGGAGGGGAGCACAGATACGCAGTATTTT
-	TRBD2	TRBV6-5	TRBJ2-5	CASSYSNGGAEETQYF	TGTGCCAGCAGTTACTCAAACGGGGGGGCGGAGGAGACCCAGTACTTC
-	-	TRBV6-1	TRBJ2-7	CASSEAWGLRDEQYF	TGTGCCAGCAGTGAAGCCTGGGGGTTGCGCGACGAGCAGTACTTC
once	-	TRBV9	TRBJ1-2	CASSPPTPSYGYTF	TGTGCCAGCAGCCCCCCAACTCCTTCCTATGGCTACACCTTC
-	-	TRBV4-1	TRBJ2-6	CASSQDPRDGNVLTF	TGCGCCAGCAGCCAAGATCCCCGGGACGGCAACGTCCTGACTTTC
-	-	TRBV27	TRBJ2-3	CASSSKGLQRGDTQYF	TGTGCCAGCAGTTCCAAAGGTTTGCAGCGAGGAGATACGCAGTATTTT
once	-	TRBV15	TRBJ1-5	CATSRDILGWGTLQPQHF	TGTGCCACCAGCAGAGATATATTGGGATGGGGAACACTTCAGCCCCAGCATTTT
-	-	TRBV7-2	TRBJ2-7	CASSDLLQGSPYQQYF	TGTGCCAGCAGCGACCTCCTCCAGGGGTCCCCATATCAGCAGTACTTC
once	-	TRBV5-1	TRBJ2-1	CASSRRGDNEQFF	TGCGCCAGCAGCCGGAGGGGCGACAATGAGCAGTTCTTC
few	-	TRBV5-5	TRBJ2-7	CASSLRAAGQGNYEQYF	TGTGCCAGCAGCTTGCGGGCGGCGGGTCAGGGGAATTACGAGCAGTACTTC
once	-	TRBV7-8	TRBJ1-2	CASSVWTAANYGYTF	TGTGCCAGCAGCGTTTGGACAGCCGCTAACTATGGCTACACCTTC
-	-	TRBV9	TRBJ2-2	CASSFAGVVGTGELFF	TGTGCCAGCAGCTTCGCCGGGGTCGTTGGGACCGGGGAGCTGTTTTTT
-	TRBD1	TRBV20-1	TRBJ1-2	CSARQGHGYTF	TGCAGTGCACGACAGGGACATGGCTACACCTTC
-	-	TRBV11-2	TRBJ1-3	CATQHGNTIYF	TGTGCCACCCAGCACGGAAACACCATATATTTT
-	-	TRBV5-1	TRBJ1-3	CASSSDRGYSGNTIYF	TGCGCCAGCAGCTCTGACCGGGGCTACTCTGGAAACACCATATATTTT
-	-	TRBV7-9	TRBJ2-7	CASSSTDPGSSEQYF	TGTGCCAGCAGCTCGACAGATCCGGGTTCCTCCGAGCAGTACTTC
-	-	TRBV2	TRBJ2-4	CASSKNRPQWNIQYF	TGTGCCAGCAGCAAGAACAGGCCGCAGTGGAACATTCAGTACTTC
-	-	TRBV7-2	TRBJ2-7	CASRRAVSGVYEQYF	TGTGCCAGCAGGAGGGCGGTTAGCGGCGTCTACGAGCAGTACTTC
-	TRBD1	TRBV29-1	TRBJ1-2	CSVPNQQGNYGYTF	TGCAGCGTCCCAAACCAACAGGGGAACTATGGCTACACCTTC
-	TRBD1	TRBV5-1	TRBJ1-2	CASSSPGGSDGYTF	TGCGCCAGCAGCTCCCCAGGGGGGTCGGATGGCTACACCTTC
-	-	TRBV29-1	TRBJ2-4	CSVRVSSVKNIQYF	TGCAGCGTCCGGGTTAGCAGCGTTAAAAACATTCAGTACTTC
-	-	TRBV11-3	TRBJ2-7	CASSLVLGGGLSYEQYF	TGTGCCAGCAGCTTAGTGTTAGGTGGGGGCCTCTCCTACGAGCAGTACTTC
-	-	TRBV5-1	TRBJ2-7	CASSLGFSTYEQYF	TGCGCCAGCAGCTTGGGCTTTTCCACCTACGAGCAGTACTTC
-	TRBD2	TRBV10-3	TRBJ2-2	CAISESYRGLALSGELFF	TGTGCCATCAGTGAGTCGTATCGGGGACTAGCGCTAAGCGGGGAGCTGTTTTTT
-	-	TRBV29-1	TRBJ2-3	CSVVSQGADTQYF	TGCAGCGTTGTATCCCAGGGCGCAGATACGCAGTATTTT
-	-	TRBV15	TRBJ2-7	CATSSQKSEQYF	TGTGCCACCAGCAGCCAGAAGTCCGAGCAGTACTTC
-	-	TRBV4-1	TRBJ2-3	CASSQVAHKGTDTQYF	TGCGCCAGCAGCCAAGTCGCCCACAAGGGCACAGATACGCAGTATTTT
-	-	TRBV2	TRBJ2-5	CASSVGDPVETQYF	TGTGCCAGCAGTGTGGGGGACCCCGTAGAGACCCAGTACTTC
once	TRBD2	TRBV7-8	TRBJ2-7	CASRGLAGAFHEQYF	TGTGCCAGCAGGGGACTAGCGGGAGCGTTTCACGAGCAGTACTTC
-	TRBD2	TRBV28	TRBJ2-5	CASSFGAGGRETQYF	TGTGCCAGCAGTTTCGGGGCGGGAGGTCGGGAGACCCAGTACTTC
once	TRBD1	TRBV5-3	TRBJ2-7	CASRGQGTYEQYF	TGTGCCAGCAGGGGACAGGGGACCTACGAGCAGTACTTC
once	-	TRBV6-6	TRBJ1-2	CASSKDRFFYGYTF	TGTGCCAGCAGCAAAGACAGGTTCTTCTATGGCTACACCTTC
once	-	TRBV7-8	TRBJ2-2	CASSSTVGTGELFF	TGTGCCAGCAGCTCTACCGTAGGCACCGGGGAGCTGTTTTTT
-	TRBD1	TRBV19	TRBJ1-2	CASSRYNRGSNYGYTF	TGTGCCAGTAGTCGCTATAACAGGGGATCTAACTATGGCTACACCTTC
-	-	TRBV7-2	TRBJ1-5	CASSLRGGNQPQHF	TGTGCCAGCAGCTTACGAGGGGGCAATCAGCCCCAGCATTTT
-	-	TRBV30	TRBJ1-2	CAWSRRGGLDGYTF	TGTGCCTGGAGTCGCCGGGGGGGCCTGGATGGCTACACCTTC
once	TRBD1	TRBV6-6	TRBJ1-2	CASSYVGEGQGYTF	TGTGCCAGCAGTTACGTGGGGGAGGGACAGGGCTACACCTTC
few	TRBD2	TRBV6-1	TRBJ2-1	CASSVGRGGLNEQFF	TGTGCCAGCAGTGTTGGGCGGGGGGGCCTGAATGAGCAGTTCTTC
few	TRBD2	TRBV5-1	TRBJ2-1	CASSLGAGDYNEQFF	TGCGCCAGCAGCTTGGGAGCGGGGGACTACAATGAGCAGTTCTTC
-	-	TRBV7-2	TRBJ1-2	CASSFSGWGYTF	TGTGCCAGCAGCTTTTCCGGTTGGGGCTACACCTTC
-	TRBD1	TRBV5-4	TRBJ2-1	CASKTQGDEQFF	TGTGCCAGCAAGACCCAGGGGGATGAGCAGTTCTTC
-	-	TRBV2	TRBJ1-2	CASSEVTGALPLNYGYTF	TGTGCCAGCAGTGAAGTGACAGGAGCGCTACCGTTGAACTATGGCTACACCTTC
-	TRBD2	TRBV7-9	TRBJ2-1	CASSLGGLASNEQFF	TGTGCCAGCAGCTTAGGCGGACTAGCGAGTAATGAGCAGTTCTTC
-	TRBD1	TRBV27	TRBJ1-2	CASSLSNTGEYGYTF	TGTGCCAGCAGTTTATCGAATACAGGGGAGTATGGCTACACCTTC
-	-	TRBV7-9	TRBJ2-3	CASSRPDTGTDTQYF	TGTGCCAGCAGCCGCCCGGACACAGGCACAGATACGCAGTATTTT
-	-	TRBV18	TRBJ1-5	CASSPGLQPQHF	TGTGCCAGCTCACCAGGGTTGCAGCCCCAGCATTTT
-	TRBD1	TRBV7-3	TRBJ2-1	CASSRGRGQGYEQFF	TGTGCCAGCAGCCGGGGCCGAGGACAGGGATATGAGCAGTTCTTC